Below are 15 T cell receptor beta chains sequenced from a single sample in a study of T cell responses to AZD1222 COVID-19 vaccine. The protocol was immunoSEQ multiplex PCR, while the TCRdb copy is restricted to in-frame clones and leaves out a portion. The table shows 150,000 to 180,000 clones, with 85% to 90% occurring only once. The sequencing used peripheral blood, collected 28 days after the second AZD1222 dose. These receptors were obtained from an adult who received the AZD1222 COVID-19 vaccine.

V gene TRBV5-1 combines with J gene TRBJ2-7, with D maybe TRBD1 (5 bases). Germline lookup yields CDR1 SGHRS and CDR2 YFSETQ. This CDR3 has 13 residues. Trimming took 3 bases from V and 1 from J, leaving 8 bases between them. CDR3: CASSSSGSYEQYF. CDR3 nucleotides: TGCGCCAGCAGCTCTTCAGGGTCCTACGAGCAGTACTTC.

V usage is TRBV15 and J usage is TRBJ2-2, with TRBD2 matching 10 bases. CDR3 length: 18 amino acids. The V segment lost 1 base and the J segment 7 bases; nucleotides outside the gene matches: 12. Per germline, CDR1 LNHNV and CDR2 YYDKDF (reference sequence). CDR3 nucleotides: TGTGCCACCAGCAGAGGTTTGCTAGCGGGAGTGGTGAGCGGGGAGCTGTTTTTT. As protein: CATSRGLLAGVVSGELFF.

The chain couples TRBV27 to TRBJ2-3; D is perhaps TRBD2 (6 bases). The CDR3 spans 14 residues. Germline-derived CDR1 and CDR2 are MNHEY and SMNVEV (reference sequence). The germline V and J ends were trimmed by 2 bases and 5 bases, with 11 bases remaining between them. The CDR3 DNA reads TGTGCCAGCAGTTTACGGGGGAGAGGAGATACGCAGTATTTT. As protein: CASSLRGRGDTQYF.

This chain connects TRBV2 to TRBJ2-3; D might be TRBD1 or TRBD2, each matching 5 bases. V gave up 5 bases and J gave up 1 base, with 7 bases separating them. Germline CDR1 reads SNHLY; CDR2 reads FYNNEI. The CDR3 covers 13 residues. CDR3 loop: CASSRGGTDTQYF. Written as DNA, the CDR3 is TGTGCCAGCAGTAGAGGGGGCACAGATACGCAGTATTTT.

This chain uses TRBV15 with TRBJ2-5; 7 positions match TRBD1. CDR1 and CDR2 from the germline V gene are LNHNV and YYDKDF (reference sequence). Trimming removed 3 bases from V and 5 bases from J; junction bases left unmatched: 6. This CDR3 spans 14 amino acids. The CDR3: CATSSLGGRETQYF. As DNA, the CDR3 is TGTGCCACCAGCAGTCTAGGGGGCCGGGAGACCCAGTACTTC.

The chain uses TRBV27 and TRBJ1-1; no clear D gene. V shed 0 bases and J shed 7 bases, with 12 bases lying between them. The CDR3 totals 14 residues. Germline V CDR1 and CDR2: MNHEY, SMNVEV (reference sequence). CDR3 residues: CASSLSRLGDEAFF. CDR3 nucleotide sequence: TGTGCCAGCAGTTTATCGAGACTCGGCGATGAAGCTTTCTTT.

The chain couples TRBV5-6 to TRBJ1-1; TRBD1 is a possible D gene (5 bases). There are 13 residues in the CDR3. CDR1 and CDR2 from the germline V gene are SGHDT and YYEEEE. V was shortened by 3 bases and J by 6 bases, with 12 bases between the two germline ends. The CDR3 protein is CASSYRRGSEAFF. The CDR3 DNA reads TGTGCCAGCAGCTACAGGCGGGGCTCTGAAGCTTTCTTT.

The J gene is TRBJ2-4, the V gene TRBV28, with D maybe TRBD2 (6 bases). V lost 6 bases and J 6 bases, leaving 15 bases between the germline ends. The germline CDR1 and CDR2 sequences are MDHEN and SYDVKM. The CDR3 has 14 residues. The CDR3 region is CASRPALGGNIQYF. The CDR3 coding sequence is TGTGCCAGCAGGCCCGCGCTCGGGGGAAACATTCAGTACTTC. Using reference TRBV28 and TRBJ2-4 for the parts outside the CDR3, the full variable domain is DVKVTQSSRYLVKRTGEKVFLECVQDMDHENMFWYRQDPGLGLRLIYFSYDVKMKEKGDIPEGYSVSREKKERFSLILESASTNQTSMYLCASRPALGGNIQYFGAGTRLSVL.

The chain employs TRBV19 and TRBJ2-7; 12 nucleotides agree with TRBD2. The CDR3 loop spans 17 amino acids. V was clipped by 4 bases and J by 3 bases; unmatched bases: 10. Per germline, CDR1 LNHDA and CDR2 SQIVND (reference sequence). CDR3 in DNA: TGTGCCAGTAGTAGAAAAAGGACTAGCGGGGATCACTACGAGCAGTACTTC. This sequence encodes CASSRKRTSGDHYEQYF.

The gene calls are TRBV19 and TRBJ2-5, with 11 positions matching TRBD2. Per germline, CDR1 LNHDA and CDR2 SQIVND (reference sequence). J was trimmed by 7 bases and V by 5 bases; bases with no gene match: 12. The length of the CDR3 is 16 residues. The CDR3 nucleotides read TGTGCCAGTAGTGCCTTACTAGCGGGAGCCCCCGGGACCCAGTACTTC. Its translation is CASSALLAGAPGTQYF.

The chain links TRBV9 to TRBJ2-3, with D possibly TRBD1 on 7 matching bases. V gave up 4 bases and J gave up 3 bases, with 15 bases separating them. CDR3 length: 15 amino acids. The germline CDR1 and CDR2 sequences are SGDLS and YYNGEE. The CDR3, as DNA: TGTGCCAGCAGCTCCAGGGGGGAAAGGACAGATACGCAGTATTTT. Its protein is CASSSRGERTDTQYF.

CDR3 DNA sequence: TGCAGCGTTGTAGAAGATACGCAGTATTTT. This gives the protein CSVVEDTQYF. The V gene is TRBV29-1, the J gene TRBJ2-3; D is uncertain. CDR1 SQVTM and CDR2 ANQGSEA come from the germline V gene. The CDR3 runs 10 residues. Trimming pared 4 bases from V and 5 bases from J, leaving 4 bases between.

The V call is TRBV5-1, the J call TRBJ2-6; 8 bases fit TRBD1. The V gene's germline CDR1 is SGHRS and CDR2 YFSETQ. This CDR3 is built from 20 residues. V trimming: 0 bases; J trimming: 0 bases; junction bases outside the gene matches: 11. The CDR3 reads CASSLVSPGDRSSGANVLTF. The CDR3 nucleotides read TGCGCCAGCAGCTTGGTGTCTCCTGGGGACAGGAGCTCTGGGGCCAACGTCCTGACTTTC.

The chain carries TRBV19 and TRBJ1-1; weak D call: TRBD1 (5 bases). The germline gives CDR1 LNHDA, CDR2 SQIVND (reference sequence). The length of the CDR3 is 15 residues. V shed 4 bases and J shed 1 base, with 13 bases lying between them. The CDR3 nucleotides read TGTGCCAGTAGTAATCGGGGGGTATGGAACACTGAAGCTTTCTTT. Amino acid sequence: CASSNRGVWNTEAFF.

The chain couples TRBV5-1 to TRBJ1-6; D call uncertain. This CDR3 comprises 13 residues. Germline V lookup: CDR1 SGHRS, CDR2 YFSETQ. V was clipped by 7 bases and J by 5 bases, with 10 bases between them. The CDR3 sequence is CASSEHNNSPLHF. CDR3 in DNA: TGCGCCAGCTCTGAACATAATAATTCACCCCTCCACTTT.